The rows below give T cell receptor beta chains drawn from one sample of a study of monozygotic twins with cystic fibrosis. The protocol was immunoSEQ multiplex PCR, while the TCRdb copy is restricted to in-frame clones and leaves out a portion. The table shows fewer than 20,000 clones, with around 96% occurring only once. Sequencing used blood. These receptors came from a girl under 10 years old with cystic fibrosis. Both conserved end residues are part of each CDR3. Each record gives: clone size, J gene, D gene, V gene, CDR3 protein, CDR3 DNA. A D gene is named only where the DNA matches it firmly. Clone size is shown for a subset of rows, as once, few, many or a class of expanded clone.

abundance: once
j_gene: TRBJ2-2
d_gene: -
v_gene: TRBV6-5
CDR3aa: CASSYSGFMSGELFF
CDR3nt: TGTGCCAGCAGTTACTCCGGGTTTATGTCCGGGGAGCTGTTTTTT

abundance: -
j_gene: TRBJ2-7
d_gene: -
v_gene: TRBV13
CDR3aa: CASSLVLGGEQYF
CDR3nt: TGTGCCAGCAGCTTAGTCTTAGGGGGCGAGCAGTACTTC

abundance: -
j_gene: TRBJ2-3
d_gene: TRBD2
v_gene: TRBV7-6
CDR3aa: CASSFSGGTTDTQYF
CDR3nt: TGTGCCAGCAGCTTTAGCGGGGGGACCACAGATACGCAGTATTTT

abundance: -
j_gene: TRBJ1-1
d_gene: -
v_gene: TRBV7-9
CDR3aa: CASSGSNTEAFF
CDR3nt: TGTGCCAGCAGCGGTTCGAACACTGAAGCTTTCTTT

abundance: -
j_gene: TRBJ2-7
d_gene: -
v_gene: TRBV11-2
CDR3aa: CASSLEPSANYEQYF
CDR3nt: TGTGCCAGCAGCTTGGAGCCTAGCGCGAACTACGAGCAGTACTTC

abundance: -
j_gene: TRBJ2-7
d_gene: TRBD1
v_gene: TRBV11-3
CDR3aa: CASSLAYGQETSYEQYF
CDR3nt: TGTGCCAGCAGCTTAGCCTACGGACAGGAAACCTCCTACGAGCAGTACTTC

abundance: -
j_gene: TRBJ2-2
d_gene: -
v_gene: TRBV4-3
CDR3aa: CASSQDLTGELFF
CDR3nt: TGCGCCAGCAGCCAAGATCTGACCGGGGAGCTGTTTTTT

abundance: once
j_gene: TRBJ2-1
d_gene: -
v_gene: TRBV5-1
CDR3aa: CASSLERGPPFNEQFF
CDR3nt: TGCGCCAGCAGCTTGGAGCGCGGTCCCCCGTTTAATGAGCAGTTCTTC

abundance: -
j_gene: TRBJ2-5
d_gene: TRBD1
v_gene: TRBV18
CDR3aa: CASAAPGGAGLTQYF
CDR3nt: TGTGCCAGCGCAGCCCCAGGGGGCGCGGGGTTGACCCAGTACTTC

abundance: -
j_gene: TRBJ1-2
d_gene: -
v_gene: TRBV27
CDR3aa: CASSLSLGTGYGYTF
CDR3nt: TGTGCCAGCAGTTTATCCTTGGGGACTGGCTATGGCTACACCTTC

abundance: -
j_gene: TRBJ2-2
d_gene: -
v_gene: TRBV5-1
CDR3aa: CASSLGGGNTGELFF
CDR3nt: TGCGCCAGCAGCTTGGGCGGCGGGAACACCGGGGAGCTGTTTTTT

abundance: -
j_gene: TRBJ1-6
d_gene: -
v_gene: TRBV7-9
CDR3aa: CASSQYETLYNSPLHF
CDR3nt: TGTGCCAGCAGCCAATATGAGACACTTTATAATTCACCCCTCCACTTT

abundance: -
j_gene: TRBJ1-2
d_gene: TRBD1
v_gene: TRBV27
CDR3aa: CASSFLGQGVNYGYTF
CDR3nt: TGTGCCAGCAGTTTTTTAGGACAGGGGGTGAACTATGGCTACACCTTC

abundance: -
j_gene: TRBJ2-3
d_gene: TRBD2
v_gene: TRBV12-5
CDR3aa: CASGYGTSGGLSTDTQYF
CDR3nt: TGTGCTAGTGGTTACGGGACTAGCGGGGGCCTAAGCACAGATACGCAGTATTTT

abundance: -
j_gene: TRBJ1-4
d_gene: TRBD1
v_gene: TRBV7-9
CDR3aa: CASSTRGRSEKLFF
CDR3nt: TGTGCCAGCAGCACCAGGGGGCGCAGTGAAAAACTGTTTTTT

abundance: -
j_gene: TRBJ2-7
d_gene: -
v_gene: TRBV5-6
CDR3aa: CASSLGLTRTTYEQYF
CDR3nt: TGTGCCAGCAGCTTGGGCTTGACCAGAACCACCTACGAGCAGTACTTC

abundance: -
j_gene: TRBJ2-7
d_gene: TRBD1
v_gene: TRBV2
CDR3aa: CASSPNRGQTLYEQYF
CDR3nt: TGTGCCAGCAGTCCAAACAGGGGGCAAACCCTCTACGAGCAGTACTTC

abundance: -
j_gene: TRBJ1-4
d_gene: -
v_gene: TRBV19
CDR3aa: CASSIRANNEKLFF
CDR3nt: TGTGCCAGTAGTATCCGGGCCAATAATGAAAAACTGTTTTTT

abundance: -
j_gene: TRBJ2-7
d_gene: -
v_gene: TRBV18
CDR3aa: CASSPSPTAYEQYF
CDR3nt: TGTGCCAGCTCCCCAAGCCCGACAGCATACGAGCAGTACTTC

abundance: -
j_gene: TRBJ1-2
d_gene: -
v_gene: TRBV18
CDR3aa: CASSPFQDNYGYTF
CDR3nt: TGTGCCAGCTCACCTTTTCAGGATAACTATGGCTACACCTTC

abundance: -
j_gene: TRBJ1-6
d_gene: TRBD1
v_gene: TRBV5-5
CDR3aa: CASSLGDRSSYNSPLHF
CDR3nt: TGTGCCAGCAGCTTGGGGGACAGGAGCTCCTATAATTCACCCCTCCACTTT

abundance: -
j_gene: TRBJ2-1
d_gene: -
v_gene: TRBV9
CDR3aa: CASSETGFVNEQFF
CDR3nt: TGTGCCAGCAGCGAAACAGGGTTTGTGAATGAGCAGTTCTTC

abundance: -
j_gene: TRBJ1-1
d_gene: -
v_gene: TRBV29-1
CDR3aa: CSATGQNTEAFF
CDR3nt: TGCAGCGCCACAGGTCAGAACACTGAAGCTTTCTTT

abundance: -
j_gene: TRBJ2-5
d_gene: -
v_gene: TRBV6-5
CDR3aa: CASSYDPWAEGETQYF
CDR3nt: TGTGCCAGCAGTTACGACCCATGGGCGGAGGGGGAGACCCAGTACTTC

abundance: -
j_gene: TRBJ2-7
d_gene: -
v_gene: TRBV10-3
CDR3aa: CAISEKPYEQYF
CDR3nt: TGTGCCATCAGTGAAAAGCCCTACGAGCAGTACTTC

abundance: -
j_gene: TRBJ1-6
d_gene: -
v_gene: TRBV2
CDR3aa: CASRGTGSPLHF
CDR3nt: TGTGCCAGCAGAGGGACGGGTTCACCCCTCCACTTT

abundance: -
j_gene: TRBJ2-7
d_gene: -
v_gene: TRBV28
CDR3aa: CASSLFTRMTSYEQYF
CDR3nt: TGTGCCAGCAGTTTATTCACTAGAATGACCTCCTACGAGCAGTACTTC

abundance: -
j_gene: TRBJ1-5
d_gene: -
v_gene: TRBV5-1
CDR3aa: CASSRDGIDNDSNQPQHF
CDR3nt: TGCGCCAGCAGCCGGGACGGAATCGACAATGATAGCAATCAGCCCCAGCATTTT

abundance: -
j_gene: TRBJ1-1
d_gene: -
v_gene: TRBV5-1
CDR3aa: CASSIGWGAEVGMNTEAFF
CDR3nt: TGCGCCAGCAGCATAGGTTGGGGAGCCGAAGTAGGCATGAACACTGAAGCTTTCTTT

abundance: -
j_gene: TRBJ1-5
d_gene: TRBD1
v_gene: TRBV7-8
CDR3aa: CASSDRDPPQHF
CDR3nt: TGTGCCAGCAGCGACAGGGATCCGCCCCAGCATTTT

abundance: -
j_gene: TRBJ2-4
d_gene: TRBD2
v_gene: TRBV2
CDR3aa: CASSEQRGALNIQYF
CDR3nt: TGTGCCAGCAGTGAACAGCGGGGGGCCCTAAACATTCAGTACTTC

abundance: -
j_gene: TRBJ2-3
d_gene: -
v_gene: TRBV30
CDR3aa: CAWSVVDSTDTQYF
CDR3nt: TGTGCCTGGAGTGTAGTGGACAGCACAGATACGCAGTATTTT

abundance: once
j_gene: TRBJ2-3
d_gene: TRBD2
v_gene: TRBV7-4
CDR3aa: CASSLVAHSGGRSTDTQYF
CDR3nt: TGTGCCAGCAGCTTAGTCGCTCATAGCGGGGGGCGGAGCACAGATACGCAGTATTTT

abundance: -
j_gene: TRBJ2-1
d_gene: TRBD2
v_gene: TRBV7-2
CDR3aa: CASSLGGGGNEQFF
CDR3nt: TGTGCCAGCAGCTTAGGCGGGGGGGGCAATGAGCAGTTCTTC

abundance: -
j_gene: TRBJ2-1
d_gene: TRBD2
v_gene: TRBV7-2
CDR3aa: CASRPPSGGNNEQFF
CDR3nt: TGTGCCAGCAGGCCCCCTAGCGGGGGAAACAATGAGCAGTTCTTC

abundance: -
j_gene: TRBJ2-1
d_gene: -
v_gene: TRBV7-2
CDR3aa: CASSFGQAGLTYNEQFF
CDR3nt: TGTGCCAGCAGCTTTGGGCAGGCAGGCCTAACCTACAATGAGCAGTTCTTC